The T cell receptor beta chain under discussion was sequenced for a study of PD-L1 blockade in urothelial cancer. Study background: Prior chemotherapy in patients spanned 0 to 3 regimens. Once treatment had started, blood was analyzed at 3 weeks (second dose) and again at 6 weeks.

Time point defined: pretreatment peripheral blood. For each patient, 1 to 8 samples were obtained, pretreatment and on-treatment. Each PCR received spiked synthetic TCR analog templates. Profiling relied on immunoSEQ multiplex PCR, and the TCRdb table lists in-frame clones only, not all of them. The table records 30,000 to 40,000 clones, approximately 84% of them present only once. The sequence was collected from a man aged 55-75 years with urothelial cancer. This sample comprised PBMCs, obtained around atezolizumab (anti-PD-L1) treatment.

For the CDR3, the DNA is TGTGCCTGGAGTTGGGCTACGGGAAATACGCAGTATTTT. Its protein product is CAWSWATGNTQYF. The chain links TRBV30 to TRBJ2-3, with D possibly matching TRBD2 (5 bases). The CDR3 length is 13 residues. Per the germline V gene, CDR1 is GTSNPN and CDR2 is SVGIG (reference sequence). The V gene lost 2 bases and the J gene lost 7 bases, with 13 bases spanning the gap.